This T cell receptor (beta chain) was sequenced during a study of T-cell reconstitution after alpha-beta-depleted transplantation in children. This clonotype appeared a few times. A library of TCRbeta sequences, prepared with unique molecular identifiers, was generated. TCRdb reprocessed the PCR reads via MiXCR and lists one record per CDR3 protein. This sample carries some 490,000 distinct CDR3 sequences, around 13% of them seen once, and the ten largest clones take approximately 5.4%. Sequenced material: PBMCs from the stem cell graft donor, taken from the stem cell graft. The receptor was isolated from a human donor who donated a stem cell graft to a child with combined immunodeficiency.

This chain's CDR3 is CASSGQTGAEAFF. Written as DNA, the CDR3 is TGTGCCAGCAGCGGACAGACAGGGGCGGAAGCTTTCTTT. V is TRBV5-4 and J is TRBJ1-1, with TRBD1 matching 8 bases. J lost 8 bases, V lost 4 bases, and 7 bases had no gene match. From germline, CDR1 is SGHNT and CDR2 YYREEE (reference sequence). The CDR3 extends over 13 amino acids.